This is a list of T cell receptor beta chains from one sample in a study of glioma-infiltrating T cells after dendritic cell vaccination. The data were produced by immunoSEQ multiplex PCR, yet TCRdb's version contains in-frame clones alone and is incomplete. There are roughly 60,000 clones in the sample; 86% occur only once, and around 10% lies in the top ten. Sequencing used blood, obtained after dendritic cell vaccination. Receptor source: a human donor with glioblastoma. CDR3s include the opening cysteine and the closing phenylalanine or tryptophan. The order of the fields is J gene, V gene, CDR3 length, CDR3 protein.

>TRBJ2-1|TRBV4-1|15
CASSQEGTGIREQFF
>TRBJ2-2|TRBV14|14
CASSQGGNTGELFF
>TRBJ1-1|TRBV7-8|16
CASRQLTPTGGAEAFF
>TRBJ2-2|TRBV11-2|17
CASSSPLAGRDTGELFF
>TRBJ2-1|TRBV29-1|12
CSVGGQHNEQFF
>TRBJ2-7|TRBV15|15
CATSRSTGGRDEQYF
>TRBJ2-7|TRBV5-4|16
CASSLSKTTAGYEQYF
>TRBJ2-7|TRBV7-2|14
CASKGGTNSYEQYF
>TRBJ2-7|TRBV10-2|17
CASRRGLPGPGGNEQYF
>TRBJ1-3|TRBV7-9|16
CASSSDRGISGNTIYF
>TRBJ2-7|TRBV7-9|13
CASSSQGRYEQYF
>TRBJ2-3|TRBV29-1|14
CSVEGTSGTDTQYF
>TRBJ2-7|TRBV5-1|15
CASSWDGTGGYEQYF
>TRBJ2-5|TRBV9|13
CASSVNSGETQYF
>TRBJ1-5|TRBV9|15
CASSEGAQGDQPQHF
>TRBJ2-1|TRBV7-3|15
CASSLAVFSYNEQFF
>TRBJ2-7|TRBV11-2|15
CASSLGVDSSYEQYF
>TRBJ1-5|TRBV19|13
CASMGQGDQPQHF
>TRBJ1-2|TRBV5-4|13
CASSFPPFFGYTF
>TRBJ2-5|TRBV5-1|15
CASSDSGGRGETQYF
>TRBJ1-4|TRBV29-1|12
CSVGGINEKLFF
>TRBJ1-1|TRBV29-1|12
CSVADREFYTFF
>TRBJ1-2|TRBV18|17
CASSPGGQPIVSYGYTF
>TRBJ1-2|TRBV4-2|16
CASSQEAGQGADGYTF
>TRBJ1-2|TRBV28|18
CASSSITSGDREDDGYTF
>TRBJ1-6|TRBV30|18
CAWSVLGLGGLKISPLHF
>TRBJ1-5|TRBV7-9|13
CASSLRRDQPQHF
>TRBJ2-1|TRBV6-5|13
CASSYGLANEQFF
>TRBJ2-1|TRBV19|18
CASSIVGQGRSSYNEQFF
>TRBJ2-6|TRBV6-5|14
CASSDSPGANVLTF
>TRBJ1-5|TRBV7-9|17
CASSLAIEQGSDQPQHF
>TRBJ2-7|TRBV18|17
CASSPRKAGGHSYEQYF
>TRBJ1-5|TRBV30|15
CAWSVGSYSNQPQHF
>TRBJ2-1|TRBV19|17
CASSGGLGTGGWDEQFF
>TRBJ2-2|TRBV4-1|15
CASSQGSRDTGELFF
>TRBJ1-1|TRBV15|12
CAIGGGNHEAFF
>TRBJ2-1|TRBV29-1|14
CSAGQGGSGNEQFF